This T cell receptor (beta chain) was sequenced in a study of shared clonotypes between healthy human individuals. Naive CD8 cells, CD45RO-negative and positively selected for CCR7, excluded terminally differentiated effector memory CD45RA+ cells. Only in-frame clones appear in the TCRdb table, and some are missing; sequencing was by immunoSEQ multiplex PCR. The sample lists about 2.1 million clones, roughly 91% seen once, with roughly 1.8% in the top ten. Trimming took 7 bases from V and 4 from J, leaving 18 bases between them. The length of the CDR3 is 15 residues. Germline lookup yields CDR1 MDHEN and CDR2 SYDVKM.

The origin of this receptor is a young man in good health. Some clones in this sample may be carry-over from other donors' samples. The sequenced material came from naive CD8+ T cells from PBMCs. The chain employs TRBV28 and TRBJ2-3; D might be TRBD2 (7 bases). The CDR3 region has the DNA TGTGCCAGCACCCGGTCCGGGGGGCGTGCAGATACGCAGTATTTT. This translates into CASTRSGGRADTQYF.